These 22 T cell receptor beta chains came from one sample sequenced in a study of cytotoxic CD8 clonotypes in ibrutinib-treated CLL. TCRdb's copy holds only in-frame clones and misses some; the assay was immunoSEQ multiplex PCR. Among 150,000 to 200,000 clones listed, more than 65% were seen once. This sample comprised PBMCs, obtained after 12 months of ibrutinib treatment. These receptors were obtained from a human donor with chronic lymphocytic leukemia.

V usage is TRBV7-6 and J usage is TRBJ1-3; D gene ambiguous. The CDR3 covers 15 residues. Looked up from germline, CDR1 is SGHVS and CDR2 is FNYEAQ. Trimming took 5 bases from V and 0 from J, leaving 11 bases between them. This CDR3 reads CASSPTTSSGNTIYF. CDR3 DNA: TGTGCCAGCAGCCCTACGACATCCTCTGGAAACACCATATATTTT.

The gene calls are TRBV9 and TRBJ1-5; 10 bases are a match to TRBD1. V shed 0 bases, J shed 2 bases, and the junction held 5 bases outside the gene matches. Germline values: CDR1 SGDLS, CDR2 YYNGEE. This CDR3 has 17 residues. CDR3 sequence: CASSVGSGTGGNQPQHF. The CDR3 DNA reads TGTGCCAGCAGCGTAGGGTCCGGGACAGGGGGCAATCAGCCCCAGCATTTT.

This clone was counted between two and nine times. The chain couples TRBV9 to TRBJ1-3; the D is unclear. The germline V gene has CDR1 SGDLS and CDR2 YYNGEE. The CDR3 is made up of 14 amino acids. Trimming cost V 0 bases and J 4 bases, with 8 bases left between them. The CDR3 DNA reads as TGTGCCAGCAGCGTAGTCGCTGGGGGAAACACCATATATTTT. Protein sequence: CASSVVAGGNTIYF.

This clone occurred once. This chain uses TRBV7-9 with TRBJ2-3, with TRBD2 matching 8 bases. The ends lost 1 base at V and 6 bases at J; junction bases unmatched: 9. CDR3 length equals 16 residues. Germline CDR1 reads SEHNR; CDR2 reads FQNEAQ (reference sequence). The CDR3 loop reads CASSLVQTSGLDTQYF. The CDR3 DNA sequence: TGTGCCAGCAGCTTAGTCCAAACTAGCGGTTTGGATACGCAGTATTTT.

This chain uses TRBV10-3 with TRBJ1-2; tentative D call: TRBD1 (5 bases). Trimming left V 3 bases short and J 5 bases short, with 13 bases between. Germline-derived CDR1 and CDR2 are ENHRY and SYGVKD. CDR3 length equals 14 residues. CDR3 residues: CAISDTTGLYGYTF. Written as DNA, the CDR3 is TGTGCCATCAGTGATACCACAGGATTATATGGCTACACCTTC.

The V call is TRBV5-1, the J call TRBJ2-7; unclear D gene. The germline V gene encodes CDR1 SGHRS and CDR2 YFSETQ. The CDR3 is 11 amino acids. Trimming left V 6 bases short and J 3 bases short, with 7 bases between. The CDR3 sequence is CASNNRYEQYF. As DNA, the CDR3 is TGCGCCAGCAATAACCGCTACGAGCAGTACTTC. Combining the CDR3 with reference TRBV5-1 and TRBJ2-7 gives the whole variable domain KAGVTQTPRYLIKTRGQQVTLSCSPISGHRSVSWYQQTPGQGLQFLFEYFSETQRNKGNFPGRFSGRQFSNSRSEMNVSTLELGDSALYLCASNNRYEQYFGPGTRLTVT.

This clone came up once. This chain joins TRBV28 and TRBJ2-3; D may be TRBD1 (7 bases). Looked up from germline, CDR1 is MDHEN and CDR2 is SYDVKM. Trimming took off 8 bases at V and 1 base at J, with 22 bases between the two ends. The CDR3 runs to 17 residues. In DNA form, the CDR3 reads TGTGCCAGCCCCAAAGGAGGGGGCGGGATAGGCACAGATACGCAGTATTTT. Its protein is CASPKGGGGIGTDTQYF.

Only a few counts were recorded for this clone. The chain employs TRBV28 and TRBJ1-4; TRBD1 matches at 7 bases. The germline V gene has CDR1 MDHEN and CDR2 SYDVKM. Losses at the gene ends were 7 bases for V and 6 bases for J; bases not matched to a gene: 5. The CDR3 totals 13 residues. CDR3 loop: CASTSGTDEKLFF. The CDR3 region has the DNA TGTGCCAGCACCTCCGGGACAGATGAAAAACTGTTTTTT.

The chain recombines TRBV19 with TRBJ2-3, with TRBD2 matching 8 bases. V gave up 3 bases and J gave up 4 bases; unmatched junction bases: 3. Germline CDR1 is LNHDA and CDR2 is SQIVND (reference sequence). The CDR3 contains 14 residues. The CDR3 coding sequence is TGTGCCAGTAGTATCGGGGGGGATGCAGATACGCAGTATTTT. This codes for CASSIGGDADTQYF.

CDR3 in amino acids: CASSYRGGKGGELFF. The DNA of the CDR3 is TGTGCCAGCAGTTACCGCGGGGGGAAGGGCGGGGAGCTGTTTTTT. The chain couples TRBV6-5 to TRBJ2-2; TRBD2 matches at 8 bases. The germline CDR1 and CDR2 sequences are MNHEY and SVGAGI. This CDR3 comprises 15 residues. Unmatched junction bases numbered 6, after V lost 2 bases and J lost 7 bases.

The chain uses TRBV19 and TRBJ1-4; D unclear. Germline loops: CDR1 LNHDA, CDR2 SQIVND (reference sequence). V was pared by 2 bases and J by 4 bases, with 11 bases between. This CDR3 contains 15 residues. The CDR3 spells CASSIRRRNNEKLFF. The CDR3 region has the DNA TGTGCCAGTAGTATAAGGAGACGGAATAATGAAAAACTGTTTTTT. The full variable domain, with the rest looked up from reference TRBV19 and TRBJ1-4, is DGGITQSPKYLFRKEGQNVTLSCEQNLNHDAMYWYRQDPGQGLRLIYYSQIVNDFQKGDIAEGYSVSREKKESFPLTVTSAQKNPTAFYLCASSIRRRNNEKLFFGSGTQLSVL.

V is TRBV4-2 and J is TRBJ2-3, with D perhaps TRBD2 (6 bases). V lost 3 bases and J 6 bases, leaving 13 bases between the germline ends. Per germline, CDR1 LGHNA and CDR2 YNFKEQ. This CDR3 has 14 residues. The CDR3 region is CASSQSSVTDTQYF. The CDR3 DNA follows: TGTGCCAGCAGCCAGTCTAGCGTAACCGATACGCAGTATTTT.

The V and J genes are TRBV7-6 and TRBJ1-1; no clear D gene. This CDR3 has 13 residues. Trimming removed 5 bases at V and 5 bases at J, with 12 bases between. CDR1 SGHVS and CDR2 FNYEAQ come from the germline V gene. The CDR3 coding sequence is TGTGCCAGCAGCCAATACACGGTAACTGAAGCTTTCTTT. Its protein is CASSQYTVTEAFF. The full variable domain, rest sourced from reference TRBV7-6 and TRBJ1-1, is GAGVSQSPRYKVTKRGQDVALRCDPISGHVSLYWYRQALGQGPEFLTYFNYEAQQDKSGLPNDRFSAERPEGSISTLTIQRTEQRDSAMYRCASSQYTVTEAFFGQGTRLTVV.

This chain uses TRBV11-1 with TRBJ2-2; TRBD2 agrees at 7 bases. The junction had 2 bases not matched to a gene; V was cut back by 3 bases and J by 1 base. Germline-derived CDR1 and CDR2 are SGHAT and FQDESV (reference sequence). The CDR3 totals 15 residues. The CDR3 region is CASSFGGGNTGELFF. The CDR3 DNA reads as TGTGCCAGCAGCTTTGGCGGGGGGAACACCGGGGAGCTGTTTTTT.

The chain has TRBV15 and TRBJ1-4; no clear D gene. The ends were cut back, 0 bases at V and 7 bases at J, with 15 bases in the middle. Germline V gene lookup returns CDR1 LNHNV and CDR2 YYDKDF (reference sequence). This CDR3 comprises 16 residues. CDR3: CATSRDESGGSEKLFF. CDR3 coding DNA: TGTGCCACCAGCAGAGACGAGTCCGGTGGAAGTGAAAAACTGTTTTTT. The full variable domain, its missing parts supplied by reference TRBV15 and TRBJ1-4, is DAMVIQNPRYQVTQFGKPVTLSCSQTLNHNVMYWYQQKSSQAPKLLFHYYDKDFNNEADTPDNFQSRRPNTSFCFLDIRSPGLGDTAMYLCATSRDESGGSEKLFFGSGTQLSVL.

The chain recombines TRBV18 with TRBJ1-2, with 9 bases identical to TRBD1. The CDR3 contains 16 residues. The ends lost 4 bases at V and 2 bases at J; junction bases unmatched: 8. Per the germline V gene, CDR1 is KGHSH and CDR2 is LQKENI. The CDR3 loop reads CASSLEQGALNYGYTF. In nucleotides, the CDR3 is TGTGCCAGCTCACTCGAACAGGGGGCCTTGAACTATGGCTACACCTTC.

The chain recombines TRBV30 with TRBJ1-2, with D hard to call. V lost 2 bases and J 7 bases, leaving 8 bases between the germline ends. The CDR3 has 11 residues. Looked up from germline, CDR1 is GTSNPN and CDR2 is SVGIG (reference sequence). The CDR3, as DNA: TGTGCCTGGAGTCGCCGTAGTGGCTACACCTTC. Encoded protein: CAWSRRSGYTF. The whole variable domain, remainder taken from reference TRBV30 and TRBJ1-2, is SQTIHQWPATLVQPVGSPLSLECTVEGTSNPNLYWYRQAAGRGLQLLFYSVGIGQISSEVPQNLSASRPQDRQFILSSKKLLLSDSGFYLCAWSRRSGYTFGSGTRLTVV.

The chain combines TRBV5-1 with TRBJ1-1; a possible D gene is TRBD1 (6 bases). Looked up from germline, CDR1 is SGHRS and CDR2 is YFSETQ. This CDR3 is 15 amino acids long. V was clipped by 4 bases and J by 6 bases, with 19 bases between them. The CDR3 DNA is TGCGCCAGCAGCCCCGAACAGGGAGGGGGACCTGAAGCTTTCTTT. Its protein product is CASSPEQGGGPEAFF.

The rearrangement uses TRBV21-1 and TRBJ2-7; the table's D call TRBD1 went unverified against the DNA. TRBV21-1 is a pseudogene locus. CDR3 length: 17 amino acids. CDR3 bases: TGTGCCAGCAGCAAACCCTTCCGGAGACAGGGCACCCACGAGCAGTACTTC. The encoded protein is CASSKPFRRQGTHEQYF.

In its sample, this clone was seen a few times. This chain uses TRBV5-4 with TRBJ2-7; possibly TRBD1 for D (6 bases). CDR1 SGHNT and CDR2 YYREEE come from the germline V gene (reference sequence). V was cut by 0 bases and J by 3 bases, with 13 bases left in between. This CDR3 comprises 15 residues. This CDR3 reads CASSLGGRGHYEQYF. The CDR3, as DNA: TGTGCCAGCAGCTTGGGGGGCAGGGGCCACTACGAGCAGTACTTC.

The gene calls are TRBV5-1 and TRBJ1-4, with no clear D. Trimming removed 4 bases at V and 8 bases at J, with 18 bases between. The CDR3 has 15 amino acids. CDR1 and CDR2 (germline): SGHRS, YFSETQ. The CDR3 reads CASSTHPGSREKLFF. As DNA, the CDR3 is TGCGCCAGCAGCACCCACCCGGGCTCACGAGAAAAACTGTTTTTT.

The chain couples TRBV19 to TRBJ1-5; TRBD1 agrees at 8 bases. Germline lookup yields CDR1 LNHDA and CDR2 SQIVND (reference sequence). J was trimmed by 0 bases and V by 6 bases; bases with no gene match: 13. CDR3 length equals 18 residues. The CDR3 loop reads CASRPGTGHPYSNQPQHF. The CDR3 DNA is TGTGCCAGTAGGCCCGGGACAGGCCACCCTTATAGCAATCAGCCCCAGCATTTT.